These T cell receptor beta chains were read from a single sample in a study of STAT3 mutations in large granular lymphocyte leukemia. Libraries were prepared by immunoSEQ multiplex PCR; TCRdb keeps only in-frame clonotypes and omits some of them. The repertoire holds 30,000 to 45,000 clones, with more than 70% as singletons. The sample comprised PBMCs. These receptor sequences come from a human donor with T large granular lymphocyte leukemia. Some clones in this sample may be carry-over from other donors' samples. Each CDR3 is given with its conserved first and last residue. Each record gives: clone size, D gene, V gene, J gene, CDR3 protein, CDR3 DNA. A D gene is named only where the DNA matches it firmly. Clone sizes are given selectively: once, few, many, or a class where the clone is expanded.

.	TRBD1	TRBV7-8	TRBJ2-1	CASSLILGTGANEQFF	TGTGCCAGCAGCTTAATTCTTGGGACAGGGGCTAATGAGCAGTTCTTC
.	.	TRBV19	TRBJ2-2	CADLPGELFF	TGTGCGGATCTCCCCGGGGAGCTGTTTTTT
.	.	TRBV19	TRBJ1-4	CASSMKGATNEKLFF	TGTGCCAGTAGTATGAAGGGTGCAACTAATGAAAAACTGTTTTTT
.	TRBD2	TRBV5-4	TRBJ2-7	CASSSFAGGSYEQYF	TGTGCCAGCAGCTCCTTCGCGGGGGGTTCCTACGAGCAGTACTTC
few	TRBD1	TRBV7-2	TRBJ1-5	CASSWTGAGNQPQHF	TGTGCCAGCAGCTGGACAGGGGCTGGCAATCAGCCCCAGCATTTT
.	TRBD2	TRBV5-4	TRBJ2-1	CASSPRLAGGHEQFF	TGTGCCAGCAGCCCCCGACTAGCGGGGGGGCATGAGCAGTTCTTC
.	.	TRBV6-5	TRBJ1-4	CASSYVGNNEKLFF	TGTGCCAGCAGTTACGTCGGGAATAATGAAAAACTGTTTTTT
.	.	TRBV10-3	TRBJ1-1	CAIRDHTEAFF	TGTGCCATCAGGGACCACACTGAAGCTTTCTTT
.	.	TRBV10-3	TRBJ1-5	CAIRGRLNQPQHF	TGTGCCATCAGGGGACGTCTCAATCAGCCCCAGCATTTT
.	.	TRBV30	TRBJ2-7	CAWSVASRSSYEQYF	TGTGCCTGGAGTGTCGCATCCAGGAGCTCCTACGAGCAGTACTTC
.	.	TRBV28	TRBJ2-7	CASSLRGVGTGEQYF	TGTGCCAGCAGTTTAAGAGGAGTAGGGACGGGCGAGCAGTACTTC
.	.	TRBV7-6	TRBJ2-6	CASSLVSGANVLTF	TGTGCCAGCAGCTTAGTGTCTGGGGCCAACGTCCTGACTTTC
.	TRBD2	TRBV5-1	TRBJ2-1	CASSLLAGGPGEQFF	TGCGCCAGCAGCTTACTAGCGGGGGGGCCTGGTGAGCAGTTCTTC
.	.	TRBV9	TRBJ1-1	CASSAPTTEAFF	TGTGCCAGCAGCGCCCCTACAACTGAAGCTTTCTTT
.	.	TRBV5-4	TRBJ2-3	CASSLRGGVDTQYF	TGTGCCAGCAGCTTAAGGGGGGGGGTAGATACGCAGTATTTT
.	.	TRBV6-7	TRBJ2-5	CASPPTWPETQYF	TGTGCCAGTCCCCCGACATGGCCCGAGACCCAGTACTTC
.	.	TRBV7-9	TRBJ1-1	CASSLAGYTEAFF	TGTGCCAGCAGCTTAGCAGGGTACACTGAAGCTTTCTTT
.	.	TRBV2	TRBJ1-5	CASSVTGNSNQPQHF	TGTGCCAGCAGTGTAACAGGGAATAGCAATCAGCCCCAGCATTTT
once	.	TRBV18	TRBJ1-4	CASSPSGAAHNEKLFF	TGTGCCAGCTCACCCTCGGGGGCAGCTCATAATGAAAAACTGTTTTTT
.	.	TRBV18	TRBJ1-3	CASSGGYSGNTIYF	TGTGCCAGCTCCGGAGGATACTCTGGAAACACCATATATTTT
.	TRBD1	TRBV29-1	TRBJ1-1	CSVARDREDTEAFF	TGCAGCGTAGCTCGTGACAGGGAGGACACTGAAGCTTTCTTT
.	TRBD1	TRBV29-1	TRBJ1-1	CSVEDFGTGEAFF	TGCAGCGTTGAAGATTTTGGGACAGGGGAAGCTTTCTTT
.	.	TRBV5-1	TRBJ2-7	CASSFLFYEQYF	TGCGCCAGCAGCTTCCTGTTCTACGAGCAGTACTTC
.	TRBD2	TRBV5-1	TRBJ2-5	CASSSAGGVGETQYF	TGCGCCAGCAGCTCCGCCGGGGGGGTTGGAGAGACCCAGTACTTC
once	.	TRBV7-9	TRBJ1-2	CASSLVPEDNYGYTF	TGTGCCAGCAGCTTAGTTCCGGAGGATAACTATGGCTACACCTTC
.	.	TRBV28	TRBJ1-5	CASSFLFSQGLNQPQHF	TGTGCCAGCAGTTTTCTTTTCTCCCAGGGGCTCAATCAGCCCCAGCATTTT
once	TRBD1	TRBV6-1	TRBJ1-1	CASSEDRTTEAFF	TGTGCCAGCAGTGAGGACAGGACCACTGAAGCTTTCTTT
.	TRBD2	TRBV13	TRBJ2-4	CASSSMRALAGENIQYF	TGTGCCAGCAGCTCGATGCGGGCCCTAGCGGGGGAGAACATTCAGTACTTC
.	TRBD1	TRBV4-2	TRBJ1-5	CASSQEGTGDNQPQHF	TGTGCCAGCAGCCAAGAAGGGACAGGGGACAATCAGCCCCAGCATTTT
.	.	TRBV4-2	TRBJ1-2	CASSQGREIVNYGYTF	TGTGCCAGCAGCCAAGGGCGGGAGATAGTTAACTATGGCTACACCTTC
.	.	TRBV5-1	TRBJ1-1	CASSTAGVRAEAFF	TGCGCCAGCAGCACGGCGGGGGTTCGAGCTGAAGCTTTCTTT
.	TRBD2	TRBV5-4	TRBJ2-1	CASSPSGGALAYNEQFF	TGTGCCAGCAGCCCGTCCGGGGGGGCCCTGGCCTACAATGAGCAGTTCTTC
.	.	TRBV10-3	TRBJ1-6	CAISEISSPLHF	TGTGCCATCAGTGAAATAAGTTCACCCCTCCACTTT
.	.	TRBV5-4	TRBJ2-3	CASSLGLPTDTQYF	TGTGCCAGCAGCTTGGGCCTTCCCACGGATACGCAGTATTTT
.	TRBD1	TRBV29-1	TRBJ2-1	CSAGRTSGGNEQFF	TGCAGCGCCGGTAGGACCTCAGGGGGCAATGAGCAGTTCTTC
.	TRBD1	TRBV5-4	TRBJ1-2	CASSQPPGQGYTF	TGTGCCAGCAGCCAACCCCCGGGACAGGGCTACACCTTC
few	.	TRBV5-4	TRBJ1-2	CASSSVGQNYGYTF	TGTGCCAGCAGCTCCGTCGGACAGAACTATGGCTACACCTTC
.	.	TRBV20-1	TRBJ2-5	CSASKETQYF	TGCAGTGCTAGTAAGGAGACCCAGTACTTC
.	TRBD1	TRBV18	TRBJ2-1	CASSPPRTGLYNEQFF	TGTGCCAGCTCACCACCCCGGACAGGGCTCTACAATGAGCAGTTCTTC
.	TRBD1	TRBV6-5	TRBJ1-2	CASSYPGQGLIAF	TGTGCCAGCAGTTACCCCGGACAGGGGTTAATCGCCTTC
.	TRBD2	TRBV5-5	TRBJ2-3	CASSLPAGGLQYF	TGTGCCAGCAGCTTGCCAGCGGGGGGCTTGCAGTATTTT
.	.	TRBV20-1	TRBJ1-1	CSARDAFF	TGCAGTGCTAGAGACGCTTTCTTT
.	.	TRBV15	TRBJ2-1	CATSRDFLTNEQFF	TGTGCCACCAGCAGAGATTTTTTAACAAATGAGCAGTTCTTC
.	.	TRBV5-1	TRBJ2-3	CASRARDVTDTQYF	TGCGCCAGCAGGGCCAGGGACGTCACAGATACGCAGTATTTT